Listed below are T cell receptor beta chains from one sample, sequenced in a study of CD8 T cells in ankylosing spondylitis. TCRdb re-analysed the 5' RACE reads in MiXCR, keeping a single row per CDR3 protein. The sample consists of 470,000 or so distinct CDR3 sequences, 25% to 30% of them appearing once. Sequencing was carried out using blood, either unsorted or a sorted T cell fraction (not recorded which). These receptors all come from a male donor with ankylosing spondylitis. Each CDR3 is given with its conserved first and last residue. The D gene is left open where the match is weak. Some rows have no size entry. The others give once, few or many, or a class for an expanded clone.

v_gene	abundance	j_gene	d_gene	CDR3aa	CDR3nt
TRBV5-1	NA	TRBJ1-1	TRBD1	CASSLERTGVDSAFF	TGCGCCAGCAGCTTGGAAAGGACAGGGGTCGACTCAGCTTTCTTT
TRBV6-2/TRBV6-3	few	TRBJ1-5	NA	CASSYLTSNQPQHF	TGTGCCAGCAGTTACCTAACAAGCAATCAGCCCCAGCATTTT
TRBV3-1	few	TRBJ1-2	NA	CASSQGRRYGYTF	TGTGCCAGCAGCCAAGGTAGGAGGTATGGCTACACCTTC
TRBV6-5	few	TRBJ2-3	TRBD2	CASSYSGLAGADTQYF	TGTGCCAGCAGTTATTCTGGACTAGCGGGAGCAGATACGCAGTATTTT
TRBV7-9	once	TRBJ1-1	TRBD1	CASSLWTGGNEAFF	TGTGCCAGCAGCTTATGGACAGGGGGAAATGAAGCTTTCTTT
TRBV29-1	few	TRBJ2-1	NA	CSGISRSYNEQFF	TGCAGCGGAATATCTCGCTCCTACAATGAGCAGTTCTTC
TRBV12-3/TRBV12-4	few	TRBJ1-1	TRBD1	CASSLGTGGGSTEAFF	TGTGCCAGCAGTTTAGGGACAGGGGGCGGTAGCACTGAAGCTTTCTTT
TRBV20-1	NA	TRBJ2-1	TRBD2	CSARVDRLAGLISYNEQFF	TGCAGTGCTAGAGTAGATCGACTAGCGGGCCTGATCTCCTACAATGAGCAGTTCTTC
TRBV29-1	NA	TRBJ2-7	NA	CSVGPALSSYEQYF	TGCAGCGTCGGGCCAGCGCTGAGCTCCTACGAGCAGTACTTC
TRBV7-9	NA	TRBJ2-5	NA	CASSSRWETQYF	TGTGCCAGCAGTTCCCGCTGGGAGACCCAGTACTTC
TRBV5-1	few	TRBJ1-6	NA	CASSLPGANSPLHF	TGCGCCAGCAGCTTGCCAGGGGCAAATTCACCCCTCCACTTT
TRBV7-2	few	TRBJ2-7	TRBD2	CASSLAGLAGGFALDF	TGTGCCAGCAGCTTAGCCGGACTAGCGGGAGGGTTTGCCCTAGACTTC
TRBV12-3/TRBV12-4	NA	TRBJ1-5	NA	CASSLKGQRDQPQHF	TGTGCCAGCAGTTTAAAAGGACAGAGGGATCAGCCCCAGCATTTT
TRBV7-2	once	TRBJ1-1	NA	CASSLDRRLSGTEAFF	TGTGCCAGCAGCTTGGACCGCCGTCTATCAGGCACTGAAGCTTTCTTT
TRBV3-1	NA	TRBJ2-1	TRBD1	CASTFRQGLEQFF	TGTGCCAGCACCTTTAGACAGGGGCTTGAGCAGTTCTTC
TRBV7-9	NA	TRBJ2-5	NA	CASSSRGLETQYF	TGTGCCAGCAGCTCACGGGGCCTTGAGACCCAGTACTTC
TRBV6-1	NA	TRBJ1-2	TRBD1	CASLRDSPYGYTF	TGTGCCAGCCTCCGGGACAGCCCCTATGGCTACACCTTC
TRBV2	NA	TRBJ2-2	TRBD1	CASRKDRGTTGELFF	TGTGCCAGCAGGAAGGACAGGGGGACCACCGGGGAGCTGTTTTTT
TRBV3-1	NA	TRBJ1-2	NA	CASSRTEYGYTF	TGTGCCAGCAGCCGAACAGAGTATGGCTACACCTTC
TRBV18	few	TRBJ2-1	TRBD2	CASSPPPSGRAIEQFF	TGTGCCAGCTCACCACCGCCGAGCGGGAGGGCAATTGAGCAGTTCTTC
TRBV4-2	NA	TRBJ2-2	NA	CASSQAGRSGELFF	TGTGCCAGCAGCCAAGCAGGACGTTCCGGGGAGCTGTTTTTT
TRBV12-3/TRBV12-4	NA	TRBJ2-2	NA	CASSPVGKRTGELFF	TGTGCCAGCAGCCCTGTGGGCAAGCGCACCGGGGAGCTGTTTTTT
TRBV12-3/TRBV12-4	NA	TRBJ2-7	NA	CASTTSSYEQYF	TGTGCCAGCACCACGTCTTCCTACGAGCAGTACTTC
TRBV24-1	NA	TRBJ1-4	NA	CATSDPHHGNEKLFF	TGTGCCACCAGTGATCCCCACCATGGGAATGAAAAACTGTTTTTT
TRBV5-1	few	TRBJ2-5	NA	CASSRNRVSVQETQYF	TGCGCCAGCAGCCGTAACAGGGTTTCAGTACAAGAGACCCAGTACTTC
TRBV20-1	NA	TRBJ1-4	TRBD1	CSAVHQGAGEKLFF	TGCAGTGCTGTACATCAGGGGGCTGGCGAAAAACTGTTTTTT
TRBV5-1	few	TRBJ2-5	NA	CASSLQTGETQYF	TGCGCCAGCAGCCTACAGACAGGAGAGACCCAGTACTTC
TRBV7-2	NA	TRBJ2-3	TRBD2	CASSLGRSNRGEKDTQYF	TGTGCCAGCAGCTTAGGGCGGTCAAACCGGGGGGAAAAAGATACGCAGTATTTT
TRBV7-2	few	TRBJ1-4	TRBD1	CASSRGQFATNEKLFF	TGTGCCAGCAGCCGGGGACAGTTTGCAACTAATGAAAAACTGTTTTTT
TRBV5-6	NA	TRBJ2-2	TRBD2	CASIIKASGSRELFF	TGTGCCAGCATCATTAAGGCTAGCGGGAGCCGGGAGCTGTTTTTT
TRBV27	few	TRBJ1-6	NA	CASSARATSSYNSPLHF	TGTGCCAGTTCCGCCCGGGCTACGAGCTCCTATAATTCACCCCTCCACTTT